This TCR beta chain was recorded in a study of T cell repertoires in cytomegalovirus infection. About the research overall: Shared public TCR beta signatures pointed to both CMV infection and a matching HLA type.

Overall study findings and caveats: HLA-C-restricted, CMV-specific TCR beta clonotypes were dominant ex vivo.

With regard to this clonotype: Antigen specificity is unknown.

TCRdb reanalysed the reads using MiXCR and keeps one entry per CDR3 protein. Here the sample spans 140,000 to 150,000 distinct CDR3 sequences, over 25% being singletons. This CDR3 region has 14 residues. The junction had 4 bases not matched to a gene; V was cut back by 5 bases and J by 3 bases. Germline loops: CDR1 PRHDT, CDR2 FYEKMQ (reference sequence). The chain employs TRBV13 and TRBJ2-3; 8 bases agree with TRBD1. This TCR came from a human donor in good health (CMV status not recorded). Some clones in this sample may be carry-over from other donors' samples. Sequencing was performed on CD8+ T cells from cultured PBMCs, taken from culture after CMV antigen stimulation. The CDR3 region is CASSTRQGTDTQYF. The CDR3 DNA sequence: TGTGCCAGCAGCACCCGACAGGGGACAGATACGCAGTATTTT.